This T cell receptor beta chain was found in a study of T cell responses to AZD1222 COVID-19 vaccine. Findings and caveats of the study: Baseline seropositivity occurred in only a handful of AZD1222 recipients. Compared with day 0, the breadth and depth of the Spike-specific TCR repertoire rose significantly after two doses of AZD1222. With dominance at 160-218 and 743-854, vaccine-associated CD4 TCRs spanned spike. Possibly, clonal diversity was underestimated; donors were largely white British and included more females.

Germline assignment: CDR1 SEHNR and CDR2 FQNEAQ (reference sequence). The CDR3 loop spans 15 amino acids. Trimming left V 3 bases short and J 3 bases short, with 14 bases between. Worth noting for this clone: Its target is unknown.

Using immunoSEQ multiplex PCR, the repertoire was profiled, and TCRdb retains in-frame clones only, with some absent. The table lists some 130,000 clones, approximately 91% of them singletons. The sequencing here drew on peripheral blood, taken on day 0 of AZD1222 vaccination. This sequence joins TRBV7-9 and TRBJ2-5; a weak D match, TRBD2 (5 bases). The source is an adult in good health. CDR3 residues: CASSLKLAREETQYF. The CDR3 DNA follows: TGTGCCAGCAGCTTGAAATTGGCGAGGGAAGAGACCCAGTACTTC.